This entry lists 30 T cell receptor beta chains sequenced from one sample in a study of T cell repertoires in cytomegalovirus infection. TCRdb ran MiXCR on the reads and lists one entry per CDR3 protein. Of about 920,000 distinct CDR3 sequences listed, about a third are singletons. No antigen has been assigned to these receptors. This sample comprised cultured CD8+ T cells from PBMCs, obtained from culture after CMV antigen stimulation. The receptors derive from a human donor in good health (CMV status not recorded). Some clones in this sample may be carry-over from other donors' samples.

This clonotype occurred a few times. V and J are TRBV19 and TRBJ2-1; TRBD2 matches 7 bases. The trim removed 7 bases at V and 2 bases at J, leaving 8 bases unmatched. Germline V gene data show CDR1 as LNHDA and CDR2 as SQIVND (reference sequence). The CDR3 has 15 amino acids. The CDR3 nucleotides read TGTGCCAGTACCCGCGGGGGTCGAACCTACAATGAGCAGTTCTTC. It yields the protein CASTRGGRTYNEQFF.

The J gene is TRBJ1-3, the V gene TRBV7-9; 8 bases agree with TRBD1. Per the germline V gene, CDR1 is SEHNR and CDR2 is FQNEAQ (reference sequence). The V segment lost 5 bases and the J segment 2 bases; nucleotides outside the gene matches: 8. This CDR3 is 16 amino acids long. CDR3: CASSPRQGKPGNTIYF. The CDR3 coding sequence is TGTGCCAGCAGCCCCCGACAGGGGAAGCCTGGAAACACCATATATTTT.

This clonotype was detected only a few times. V usage is TRBV27 and J usage is TRBJ1-5, with no clear D. The germline CDR1 and CDR2 sequences are MNHEY and SMNVEV (reference sequence). V was shortened by 3 bases and J by 4 bases, with 10 bases between the two germline ends. There are 14 residues in the CDR3. The DNA of the CDR3 is TGTGCCAGCAGTTTCTCTATTTGGAATCAGCCCCAGCATTTT. Its translation is CASSFSIWNQPQHF.

This clonotype has only one observation. The J gene is TRBJ2-3, the V gene TRBV4-1, with D perhaps matching TRBD1 (7 bases). Germline CDR1 MGHRA, CDR2 YSYEKL. V lost 4 bases and J lost 0, with 17 bases in between. CDR3 length equals 17 residues. CDR3 in amino acids: CASSPGGTAYSTDTQYF. CDR3 nucleotide sequence: TGCGCCAGCAGCCCAGGGGGGACAGCATATAGCACAGATACGCAGTATTTT.

A remark on this clonotype: Relative to the germline gene, one junction end is altered; a read error may explain this. V gene TRBV27 combines with J gene TRBJ1-3; no firm D call. Germline values: CDR1 MNHEY, CDR2 SMNVEV (reference sequence). The CDR3 consists of 16 residues. CDR3 residues: CANSLSPHLAGNTIYF. Here the CDR3 DNA reads TGTGCCAACAGTTTATCCCCCCACCTCGCTGGAAACACCATATATTTT.

The chain couples TRBV4-1 to TRBJ2-2; 7 nucleotides line up with TRBD1. V gave up 1 base and J gave up 0 bases; unmatched junction bases: 8. The CDR3 loop spans 18 amino acids. The V gene's germline CDR1 is MGHRA and CDR2 YSYEKL. CDR3: CASSQGIGDRANTGELFF. The CDR3 DNA sequence: TGCGCCAGCAGCCAAGGGATCGGCGACAGGGCGAACACCGGGGAGCTGTTTTTT.

The chain has TRBV27 and TRBJ1-1; possibly TRBD1 for D (6 bases). The CDR3 runs 13 residues. V was pared by 2 bases and J by 7 bases, with 11 bases between. CDR1 MNHEY and CDR2 SMNVEV come from the germline V gene (reference sequence). CDR3 nucleotide sequence: TGTGCCAGCAGTTTAACACAGGGCCTTGAAGCTTTCTTT. This translates into CASSLTQGLEAFF.

This clonotype was counted a few times. V is TRBV20-1 and J is TRBJ2-4; 7 nucleotides line up with TRBD2. From germline, CDR1 is DFQATT and CDR2 SNEGSKA (reference sequence). V lost 7 bases and J lost 6; bases outside the gene matches: 9. There are 13 residues in the CDR3. CDR3 bases: TGCAGTGGGGTCGGGGGGAAAGCAAACATTCAGTACTTC. Protein product: CSGVGGKANIQYF.

The chain uses TRBV27 and TRBJ2-1; 8 bases align to TRBD2. Trimming removed 1 base from V and 1 base from J; junction bases left unmatched: 15. The V gene's germline CDR1 is MNHEY and CDR2 SMNVEV (reference sequence). The CDR3 is 20 residues long. CDR3 sequence reads: CASSLWGGGPLDWSYNEQFF. The CDR3 nucleotides are TGTGCCAGCAGTTTATGGGGCGGGGGGCCTCTAGACTGGTCCTACAATGAGCAGTTCTTC.

V gene TRBV20-1 combines with J gene TRBJ2-5; D gene unclear. Germline CDR1 reads DFQATT; CDR2 reads SNEGSKA (reference sequence). Trimming took off 3 bases at V and 0 bases at J, with 8 bases between the two ends. This CDR3 spans 13 amino acids. CDR3: CSASDMYQETQYF. CDR3 nucleotides: TGCAGTGCTAGTGACATGTACCAAGAGACCCAGTACTTC.

This clonotype occurred a few times. The chain employs TRBV6-2 or TRBV6-3 and TRBJ1-2; D not resolved. The CDR3 is 12 residues long. Trimming took 8 bases from V and 5 from J, leaving 12 bases between them. From germline, CDR1 is MNHEY and CDR2 SVGEGT. Here the CDR3 DNA reads TGTGCCAGCTTGGGGAAACCTTATGGCTACACCTTC. This translates into CASLGKPYGYTF.

This sequence joins TRBV7-1 and TRBJ2-1; TRBD2 matches 8 bases. TRBV7-1 qualifies as an ORF whose function is uncertain. This CDR3 spans 15 amino acids. J was trimmed by 7 bases and V by 5 bases; bases with no gene match: 10. The CDR3 spells CASSGGTSQGNEQFF. CDR3 DNA: TGTGCCAGCAGCGGCGGGACTAGTCAGGGGAATGAGCAGTTCTTC.

Many counts were recorded for this clonotype. This chain joins TRBV6-1 and TRBJ2-7; perhaps TRBD1 as D (5 bases). Trimming took off 0 bases at V and 0 bases at J, with 12 bases between the two ends. Germline-derived CDR1 and CDR2 are MNHNS and SASEGT. The CDR3 runs to 16 residues. The CDR3 here is CASSEARQIGSYEQYV. CDR3 nucleotides: TGTGCCAGCAGTGAAGCTAGACAGATTGGCTCCTACGAGCAGTACGTC.

This clonotype has a handful of counts. The genes are TRBV12-3 or TRBV12-4 and TRBJ2-7; no reliable D call. This CDR3 spans 14 amino acids. Trimming left V 6 bases short and J 4 bases short, with 16 bases between. In DNA, the CDR3 is TGTGCCAGCAGCCCGACGGCCGGAAGGTACGAGCAGTACTTC. Encoded protein: CASSPTAGRYEQYF.

The chain combines TRBV19 with TRBJ2-1; weak D call: TRBD1 (6 bases). From germline, CDR1 is LNHDA and CDR2 SQIVND (reference sequence). V was cut by 0 bases and J by 5 bases, with 20 bases left in between. CDR3 length: 18 amino acids. In nucleotides, the CDR3 is TGTGCCAGTAGTATAGACCGGACAGACCCCTCTCTAAACAATGAGCAGTTCTTC. This sequence encodes CASSIDRTDPSLNNEQFF.

The rearrangement links TRBV5-6 to TRBJ1-1, with TRBD1 matching over 8 bases. There are 14 residues in the CDR3. V lost 7 bases to trimming and J lost 0 bases; unmatched junction nucleotides: 5. CDR1 is SGHDT and CDR2 is YYEEEE in the germline V gene. DNA of the CDR3: TGTGCCAGCCAGGGGGCGGGGTTGAACACTGAAGCTTTCTTT. Translation: CASQGAGLNTEAFF.

The J gene is TRBJ2-7, the V gene TRBV6-6; 8 nucleotides match TRBD1. With 5 bases clipped from V and 0 bases from J, the junction kept 6 bases outside the gene matches. The CDR3 consists of 15 residues. Germline-derived CDR1 and CDR2 are MNHNY and SVGAGI (reference sequence). CDR3 nucleotide sequence: TGTGCCAGCAGTGCCGACAGGGGAGGCTCCTACGAGCAGTACGTC. Its protein is CASSADRGGSYEQYV.

This clonotype was seen a handful of times. The CDR3 region has the DNA TGCGCCAGCAGCCAAGAAGGGACAAAAGCTTTCTTT. It translates to CASSQEGTKAFF. V gene TRBV4-3 combines with J gene TRBJ1-1, with TRBD1 as a possible D gene (6 bases). V gave up 0 bases and J gave up 9 bases, with 8 bases separating them. CDR1 is LGHNA, CDR2 YSLEER, per germline. There are 12 residues in the CDR3.

This clonotype was detected a few times. This chain connects TRBV6-1 to TRBJ2-6; a weak D match, TRBD2 (5 bases). The CDR3 is 15 amino acids. Between the trimmed V and J ends, which lost 5 bases and 2 bases, there was a span of 10 bases. CDR1 and CDR2 (germline): MNHNS, SASEGT. CDR3 region: CASSSAGTGANVLTF. The CDR3 region has the DNA TGTGCCAGCAGTTCCGCGGGTACTGGGGCCAACGTCCTGACTTTC.

In DNA, the CDR3 is TGTGCCAGCAGCTCGACTTGGAATGAGCAGTTCTTC. Its protein is CASSSTWNEQFF. The V gene is TRBV2, the J gene TRBJ2-1; D is unclear. Germline CDR1 SNHLY, CDR2 FYNNEI. V was shortened by 6 bases and J by 7 bases, with 10 bases between the two germline ends. There are 12 residues in the CDR3.

This clonotype has ten or more counts. The gene calls are TRBV29-1 and TRBJ2-3, with 10 bases fitting TRBD2. CDR3 size: 15 residues. The germline CDR1 and CDR2 sequences are SQVTM and ANQGSEA. J gave up 2 bases and V 2 bases, and 4 bases lay outside the gene matches. The DNA of the CDR3 is TGCAGCGTTGAACGGACTAGCGGCTACACAGATACGCAGTATTTT. Amino acids: CSVERTSGYTDTQYF.

This clonotype was observed once. The chain couples TRBV12-3 or TRBV12-4 to TRBJ1-2, with TRBD1 identical over 7 bases. There are 15 residues in the CDR3. V lost 6 bases, J lost 4 bases, and 11 bases stayed unmatched. The CDR3 protein is CASRDSGGLGYGYTF. The DNA for the CDR3 is TGTGCCAGCAGGGACTCAGGGGGGTTGGGCTATGGCTACACCTTC.

The V gene is TRBV7-9, the J gene TRBJ1-6, with a tentative D call TRBD1 (5 bases). The CDR3 extends over 15 amino acids. The V end lost 3 bases, the J end lost 9 bases, and 15 bases lay between the germline ends. Looked up from germline, CDR1 is SEHNR and CDR2 is FQNEAQ (reference sequence). The CDR3 region has the DNA TGTGCCAGCAGCTTGTTGGGGGTTGTGGGTTCACCCCTCCACTTT. Its translation is CASSLLGVVGSPLHF.

This clonotype has only one observation. J is TRBJ2-2 and V is TRBV12-3 or TRBV12-4; tentatively, D is TRBD2 (6 bases). This CDR3 spans 19 amino acids. V lost 3 bases, J lost 0 bases, and 20 bases lay in between. Written as DNA, the CDR3 is TGTGCCAGCAGTTTCCATTTACTAGCTGATGATACGAACACCGGGGAGCTGTTTTTT. Amino acids: CASSFHLLADDTNTGELFF.

Notes on this clonotype: This may come from a read error, since a much larger clone is one base off. The chain recombines TRBV7-2 with TRBJ1-3; D is undetermined. The CDR3 spans 14 residues. Trimming took 3 bases from V and 4 from J, leaving 10 bases between them. CDR1 is SGHTA and CDR2 is FQGNSA in the germline V gene. DNA of the CDR3: TGTACCAGCAGCTTGGGCCTTAGAGGAAACACCATATATTTT. As protein: CTSSLGLRGNTIYF.

The rearrangement joins TRBV9 to TRBJ2-1; 10 bases are shared with TRBD2. In germline, CDR1 is SGDLS, CDR2 YYNGEE. After removal of 3 bases from V and 7 bases from J, the junction contained 16 bases not matched to a gene. The CDR3 sequence is 18 residues long. The CDR3 DNA reads as TGTGCCAGCAGCGCAAAACAAAACCTAGCGGGGGCCTTTAATGAGCAGTTCTTC. Its protein product is CASSAKQNLAGAFNEQFF.

Written as DNA, the CDR3 is TGTGCCATCAGTGAGAATCGTCAGGGATGGAGGACTGAAGCTTTCTTT. It codes for CAISENRQGWRTEAFF. The chain combines TRBV10-3 with TRBJ1-1, with a weak D call TRBD1 (5 bases). The CDR3 is 16 residues long. V lost 2 bases, J lost 5 bases, and 18 bases lay in between. Germline lookup yields CDR1 ENHRY and CDR2 SYGVKD.

There are a few counts of this clonotype. V gene TRBV24-1 combines with J gene TRBJ2-7; no clear D. Germline CDR1 and CDR2: KGHDR and SFDVKD. The CDR3 loop spans 16 amino acids. With 0 bases removed from V and 6 bases from J, the gap between germline ends came to 17 bases. CDR3: CATSDLRADGPGEQYV. CDR3 coding DNA: TGTGCCACCAGTGATTTGAGGGCGGACGGGCCGGGCGAGCAGTACGTC.

The CDR3, as DNA: TGTGCCAGCAGTTACTCGACAGCCTACGAGCAGTACGTC. Its protein product is CASSYSTAYEQYV. The chain recombines TRBV6-2 or TRBV6-3 with TRBJ2-7; TRBD1 is a possible D gene (5 bases). Germline V lookup: CDR1 MNHEY, CDR2 SVGEGT. CDR3 length equals 13 residues. Trimming removed 0 bases from V and 2 bases from J, with 5 bases in between.

In its sample, this clonotype was seen a few times. V usage is TRBV7-8 and J usage is TRBJ2-7, with 8 nucleotides matching TRBD1. Per germline, CDR1 SGHVS and CDR2 FQNEAQ. V shed 5 bases, J shed 4 bases, and the junction held 4 bases outside the gene matches. This CDR3 spans 13 amino acids. The CDR3 protein is CASSVDRAYEQYV. DNA of the CDR3: TGTGCCAGCAGCGTGGACAGGGCTTACGAGCAGTACGTC.